Below are 13 T cell receptor beta chains sequenced from a single sample in a study of T-cell memory formation after mild COVID-19. TCRdb fed the 5' RACE reads into MiXCR, producing one record per CDR3 protein. The sample includes 350,000 to 450,000 distinct CDR3 sequences, approximately 15% of them seen just once. The sequenced sample was PBMCs or a T cell subset sorted from them (not recorded which). The receptors shown here come from a man between 18 and 35 years old who had mild COVID-19 (a few samples of this study predate the infection). Cell type and time point are not known.

This clonotype came up once. The chain recombines TRBV20-1 with TRBJ2-3, with TRBD2 matching over 7 bases. This CDR3 is 13 amino acids long. V gave up 4 bases and J gave up 1 base; unmatched junction bases: 2. From germline, CDR1 is DFQATT and CDR2 SNEGSKA (reference sequence). The CDR3 sequence: CSAMGGGTDTQYF. For the CDR3, the DNA is TGCAGTGCTATGGGAGGGGGCACAGATACGCAGTATTTT.

The chain links TRBV6-5 to TRBJ2-3; TRBD1 matches 10 bases. Looked up from germline, CDR1 is MNHEY and CDR2 is SVGAGI. The ends lost 5 bases at V and 4 bases at J; junction bases unmatched: 15. CDR3 length: 18 amino acids. The CDR3 spells CASSRWDRGVGQSDTQYF. In DNA form, the CDR3 reads TGTGCCAGCAGTCGATGGGACAGGGGAGTGGGCCAATCAGATACGCAGTATTTT.

For the CDR3, the DNA is TGTGCCAGCAGTGAAGCGGAGTACCAAGAGACCCAGTACTTC. This encodes CASSEAEYQETQYF. The chain joins TRBV6-1 to TRBJ2-5; D gene uncertain. Germline V gives CDR1 MNHNS, CDR2 SASEGT. Trimming stripped 0 bases from V and 0 bases from J, with 5 bases between. This CDR3 has 14 amino acids.

This clonotype was observed a handful of times. The chain carries TRBV6-2 or TRBV6-3 and TRBJ2-1; D may match TRBD1 or TRBD2 (6 bases each). V shed 6 bases and J shed 12 bases, with 15 bases lying between them. Germline V CDR1 and CDR2: MNHEY, SVGEGT. The CDR3 runs 12 residues. CDR3 sequence reads: CASRGAGRGQFF. The CDR3 DNA reads TGTGCCAGCAGGGGGGCCGGGAGAGGGCAGTTCTTC.

V gene TRBV7-2 combines with J gene TRBJ1-6; D gene uncertain. Trimming pared 5 bases from V and 1 base from J, leaving 6 bases between. CDR3 size: 14 residues. CDR1 SGHTA and CDR2 FQGNSA come from the germline V gene. CDR3 sequence reads: CASSQVSYNSPLHF. The CDR3 coding sequence is TGTGCCAGCAGCCAGGTGTCCTATAATTCACCCCTCCACTTT.

The chain is built from TRBV9 and TRBJ2-1, with a weak D call TRBD1 (5 bases). V lost 4 bases to trimming and J lost 13 bases, with 15 bases between them. This CDR3 region has 12 residues. Germline V CDR1 and CDR2: SGDLS, YYNGEE. Here the CDR3 DNA reads TGTGCCAGCAGCCCCCTGACAGATCCTCAGTTCTTC. Translated, it gives CASSPLTDPQFF.

As for this clonotype: Its ends do not fully match the called genes, so a read error is possible. The V call is TRBV12-3 or TRBV12-4, the J call TRBJ2-5; maybe TRBD1 (5 bases). The CDR3 consists of 13 residues. The CDR3 protein is CSSRESSRETQYF. The CDR3 region has the DNA TGTTCCAGCAGGGAATCATCTCGAGAGACCCAGTACTTC.

J is TRBJ1-2 and V is TRBV6-5; tentative D call: TRBD1 (5 bases). Germline V gives CDR1 MNHEY, CDR2 SVGAGI. The length of the CDR3 is 16 residues. V gave up 4 bases and J gave up 6 bases, with 21 bases separating them. CDR3: CASSLRAAGSRNGYTF. Here the CDR3 DNA reads TGTGCCAGCAGTTTAAGGGCCGCAGGGAGTAGGAATGGCTACACCTTC.

This clonotype was recorded a few times. This sequence joins TRBV2 and TRBJ1-6, with a possible D match to TRBD1 (5 bases). There are 11 residues in the CDR3. CDR1 SNHLY and CDR2 FYNNEI come from the germline V gene. Trimming pared 10 bases from V and 8 bases from J, leaving 9 bases between. The CDR3 nucleotides are TGTGCCATATCGGGGGATTCACCCCTCCACTTT. This codes for CAISGDSPLHF.

The chain employs TRBV2 and TRBJ2-7; D gene ambiguous. The CDR3 is 14 amino acids. V shed 2 bases and J shed 4 bases, with 12 bases lying between them. Germline lookup yields CDR1 SNHLY and CDR2 FYNNEI. This chain's CDR3 is CASSETPRNYEQYF. For the CDR3, the DNA is TGTGCCAGCAGTGAAACTCCTCGTAATTACGAGCAGTACTTC.

V gene TRBV6-5 combines with J gene TRBJ2-1, with D possibly being TRBD2 (6 bases). Deletions cut 4 bases from V and 0 bases from J, with 13 bases between. The CDR3 sequence is 16 residues long. Germline CDR1 is MNHEY and CDR2 is SVGAGI. The CDR3 DNA reads TGTGCCAGCAGTTTGGGACTGGGGGGCTCCTACAATGAGCAGTTCTTC. Amino acids: CASSLGLGGSYNEQFF.

The chain couples TRBV6-6 to TRBJ1-5; D perhaps matches TRBD1 (6 bases). The CDR3 loop spans 16 amino acids. V lost 0 bases and J lost 4, with 13 bases in between. Germline V gene data show CDR1 as MNHNY and CDR2 as SVGAGI (reference sequence). This chain's CDR3 is CASSYSMGGPNQPQHF. Here the CDR3 DNA reads TGTGCCAGCAGTTACTCGATGGGGGGGCCGAATCAGCCCCAGCATTTT.

This chain joins TRBV2 and TRBJ1-6; D is unclear. The CDR3 length is 13 residues. V dropped 2 bases and J dropped 3 bases, with 2 bases sitting between them. The germline gives CDR1 SNHLY, CDR2 FYNNEI. The CDR3 loop is CASSEFYNSPLHF. For the CDR3, the DNA is TGTGCCAGCAGTGAATTCTATAATTCACCCCTCCACTTT.